Each of the 26 T cell receptor beta chains below was sequenced from the same sample in a study of T cell responses to AZD1222 COVID-19 vaccine. TCRdb's table, derived via immunoSEQ multiplex PCR, lists solely in-frame clones and lacks some. The data show around 130,000 clones, with around 90% seen just once and under 9% held by the top ten. Material: peripheral blood, obtained on day 0 of AZD1222 vaccination. The receptor set was obtained from an adult in good health.

The rearrangement links TRBV6-2 or TRBV6-3 to TRBJ1-2; 7 nucleotides align to TRBD1. Unmatched junction bases numbered 4, after V lost 5 bases and J lost 4 bases. The CDR3 consists of 13 residues. CDR1 MNHEY and CDR2 SVGEGT come from the germline V gene. The CDR3 here is CASSVGQTYGYTF. In DNA form, the CDR3 reads TGTGCCAGCAGTGTGGGACAGACCTATGGCTACACCTTC.

The rearrangement links TRBV27 to TRBJ2-1, with unresolved D. CDR1 MNHEY and CDR2 SMNVEV come from the germline V gene (reference sequence). V was clipped by 5 bases and J by 5 bases, with 19 bases between them. The CDR3 totals 16 residues. In DNA form, the CDR3 reads TGTGCCAGCAGTCCTATTACAACGGTTGCGCACAATGAGCAGTTCTTC. This gives the protein CASSPITTVAHNEQFF.

There are a few counts of this clone. The rearrangement joins TRBV4-1 to TRBJ2-2, with 8 bases aligning to TRBD2. Per the germline V gene, CDR1 is MGHRA and CDR2 is YSYEKL. Trimming took 4 bases from V and 2 from J; bases not matched to a gene: 15. The CDR3 runs 19 residues. CDR3 sequence (DNA): TGCGCCAGCAGCCCCCTCCACCCAGCGGGAGCGCGAAACACCGGGGAGCTGTTTTTT. Protein: CASSPLHPAGARNTGELFF.

The CDR3 is CASSLARQVDGYTF. The CDR3 nucleotides are TGCGCCAGCAGCTTGGCCCGGCAAGTGGATGGCTACACCTTC. V and J are TRBV5-1 and TRBJ1-2; D ambiguous. V gave up 0 bases and J gave up 6 bases, with 12 bases separating them. The CDR3 runs to 14 residues. Germline-derived CDR1 and CDR2 are SGHRS and YFSETQ.

CDR3 nucleotides: TGTGCCAGCAGCTTAAGGGAGGGACCGGGTGAGCAGTTCTTC. Amino acids: CASSLREGPGEQFF. The J gene is TRBJ2-1, the V gene TRBV11-2; 7 nucleotides line up with TRBD2. From germline, CDR1 is SGHAT and CDR2 FQNNGV. With V trimmed by 2 bases and J by 9 bases, 7 bases remained unmatched. The CDR3 is made up of 14 amino acids.

The rearrangement uses TRBV29-1 and TRBJ2-2, with 10 bases aligning to TRBD1. The CDR3 sequence is 14 residues long. In germline, CDR1 is SQVTM, CDR2 ANQGSEA. V trimming: 6 bases; J trimming: 5 bases; junction bases outside the gene matches: 6. CDR3 in amino acids: CSVARQGATGELFF. CDR3 in DNA: TGCAGCGTCGCCAGACAGGGGGCGACCGGGGAGCTGTTTTTT.

Only one count was recorded for this clone. V is TRBV3-1 (or the pseudogene TRBV3-2) and J is TRBJ2-5; D possibly corresponds to TRBD2 (6 bases). With 3 bases removed from V and 3 bases from J, the gap between germline ends came to 17 bases. Germline lookup yields CDR1 LGHDT and CDR2 YNNKEL (reference sequence). This CDR3 comprises 16 residues. CDR3 bases: TGTGCCAGCAGCCATCCCCGCGGGACGGTTGAAGAGACCCAGTACTTC. Amino acid sequence: CASSHPRGTVEETQYF.

The rearrangement uses TRBV6-6 and TRBJ2-7; 7 bases are shared with TRBD1. Germline V gives CDR1 MNHNY, CDR2 SVGAGI (reference sequence). There are 14 residues in the CDR3. After removal of 4 bases from V and 2 bases from J, the junction contained 5 bases not matched to a gene. In DNA, the CDR3 is TGTGCCAGCAGTTCGCCGGGACAGACCTACGAGCAGTACTTC. Translating gives CASSSPGQTYEQYF.

This sequence joins TRBV28 and TRBJ1-3; possibly TRBD1 for D (6 bases). V was clipped by 6 bases and J by 2 bases, with 11 bases between them. The CDR3 length is 14 residues. CDR1 is MDHEN, CDR2 SYDVKM, per germline. The DNA of the CDR3 is TGTGCCAGCAGACAGGGTCAGGCTGGAAACACCATATATTTT. This encodes CASRQGQAGNTIYF.

This chain uses TRBV27 with TRBJ1-5; D might be TRBD1 (5 bases). Germline CDR1 and CDR2: MNHEY and SMNVEV (reference sequence). The CDR3 totals 14 residues. Trimming shortened V by 3 bases and J by 7 bases, and 13 bases separated the two germline ends. CDR3: CASSFVGVGQPQHF. Here the CDR3 DNA reads TGTGCCAGCAGTTTCGTAGGGGTTGGACAGCCCCAGCATTTT.

The V and J genes are TRBV28 and TRBJ2-7; unclear D gene. Germline V gene sequence: CDR1 MDHEN, CDR2 SYDVKM. The CDR3 has 11 amino acids. V lost 7 bases to trimming and J lost 0 bases, with 4 bases between them. CDR3 amino acids: CASMRSYEQYF. In DNA form, the CDR3 reads TGTGCCAGCATGCGCTCCTACGAGCAGTACTTC.

This chain links TRBV6-6 with TRBJ1-1; tentatively, D is TRBD1 (6 bases). Trimming shortened V by 7 bases and J by 0 bases, and 18 bases separated the two germline ends. The CDR3 extends over 16 amino acids. Germline V gives CDR1 MNHNY, CDR2 SVGAGI (reference sequence). Written as DNA, the CDR3 is TGTGCCAGCATACCGGCGGGGGGGGGCATGAACACTGAAGCTTTCTTT. Translated, it gives CASIPAGGGMNTEAFF.

The V and J genes are TRBV7-9 and TRBJ2-7; no firm D call. Trimming pared 1 base from V and 0 bases from J, leaving 7 bases between. CDR1 and CDR2 from the germline V gene are SEHNR and FQNEAQ (reference sequence). This CDR3 comprises 14 residues. The CDR3: CASSLDSPSYEQYF. CDR3 nucleotide sequence: TGTGCCAGCAGCTTAGATTCGCCCTCCTACGAGCAGTACTTC.

The rearrangement uses TRBV6-2 or TRBV6-3 and TRBJ2-7; 8 nucleotides line up with TRBD1. The CDR3 consists of 17 residues. After removal of 0 bases from V and 0 bases from J, the junction contained 7 bases not matched to a gene. CDR1 and CDR2 from the germline V gene are MNHEY and SVGEGT. The CDR3 loop is CASSYSPGGWFSYEQYF. The DNA of the CDR3 is TGTGCCAGCAGTTACTCCCCAGGGGGCTGGTTCTCCTACGAGCAGTACTTC.

V is TRBV28 and J is TRBJ1-5; no definite D call. CDR3 length equals 15 residues. Germline V gene sequence: CDR1 MDHEN, CDR2 SYDVKM. V was cut by 3 bases and J by 0 bases, with 9 bases left in between. For the CDR3, the DNA is TGTGCCAGCAGTTTTACGTCTTATAGCAATCAGCCCCAGCATTTT. It codes for CASSFTSYSNQPQHF.

V gene TRBV7-2 combines with J gene TRBJ2-2, with 7 bases lining up with TRBD2. Per germline, CDR1 SGHTA and CDR2 FQGNSA. The CDR3 is 16 amino acids. J lost 5 bases, V lost 6 bases, and 12 bases had no gene match. The CDR3 nucleotides read TGTGCCAGCAGAGCGTCCGGGACTATGAGGACCGGGGAGCTGTTTTTT. Translated: CASRASGTMRTGELFF.

The chain employs TRBV7-8 and TRBJ2-3, with D perhaps matching TRBD2 (5 bases). The germline gives CDR1 SGHVS, CDR2 FQNEAQ. CDR3 size: 17 residues. The germline V and J ends were trimmed by 2 bases and 3 bases, with 18 bases remaining between them. The CDR3 DNA sequence: TGTGCCAGCAGCTTACGACCCCCCGGGGTGGATACAGATACGCAGTATTTT. It codes for CASSLRPPGVDTDTQYF.

The chain links TRBV7-2 to TRBJ2-1; TRBD2 might be the D (6 bases). This CDR3 has 11 amino acids. CDR1 and CDR2 (germline): SGHTA, FQGNSA. V lost 3 bases to trimming and J lost 12 bases, with 9 bases between them. DNA of the CDR3: TGTGCCAGCAGCTTGCGCGGGACGCAGTTCTTC. Its translation is CASSLRGTQFF.

This clone came up a few times. This chain connects TRBV28 to TRBJ1-6, with 9 bases aligning to TRBD1. This CDR3 is built from 18 residues. CDR1 is MDHEN and CDR2 is SYDVKM in the germline V gene. J was trimmed by 7 bases and V by 1 base; bases with no gene match: 11. CDR3 coding DNA: TGTGCCAGCAGTTTATTCGCCAGGGGGACAGGGCTAAATTCACCCCTCCACTTT. It codes for CASSLFARGTGLNSPLHF.

This chain joins TRBV27 and TRBJ2-7, with TRBD1 identical over 7 bases. The CDR3 length is 14 residues. V was pared by 6 bases and J by 4 bases, with 9 bases of the junction left unmatched. Germline V gene sequence: CDR1 MNHEY, CDR2 SMNVEV (reference sequence). The CDR3 is CASRELGQTYEQYF. Here the CDR3 DNA reads TGTGCCAGCAGGGAACTGGGACAGACATACGAGCAGTACTTC.

The rearrangement joins TRBV6-1 to TRBJ1-1; D is perhaps TRBD1 (5 bases). The CDR3 is made up of 16 amino acids. The ends were cut back, 2 bases at V and 0 bases at J, with 13 bases in the middle. Germline CDR1 MNHNS, CDR2 SASEGT. The CDR3 bases are TGTGCCAGCAGTGAACTTGAGACAGCTATGAACACTGAAGCTTTCTTT. This translates into CASSELETAMNTEAFF.

The chain employs TRBV10-1 and TRBJ1-5, with D tentatively TRBD1 (5 bases). V was clipped by 0 bases and J by 7 bases, with 10 bases between them. The CDR3 loop spans 14 amino acids. Germline CDR1 and CDR2: WNHNN and SYGVQD (reference sequence). For the CDR3, the DNA is TGCGCCAGCAGTGAGTCTGCCAGGGTCCAGCCCCAGCATTTT. It specifies CASSESARVQPQHF.

This chain connects TRBV12-3 or TRBV12-4 to TRBJ2-5, with D uncertain. There are 12 residues in the CDR3. The V end lost 1 base, the J end lost 2 bases, and 2 bases lay between the germline ends. This CDR3 is CASSLGQETQYF. The CDR3 DNA follows: TGTGCCAGCAGTTTAGGACAAGAGACCCAGTACTTC.

In this sample, this clone turned up once. The genes are TRBV30 and TRBJ2-2; unclear D gene. The CDR3 contains 12 residues. Germline assignment: CDR1 GTSNPN and CDR2 SVGIG (reference sequence). Trimming pared 2 bases from V and 6 bases from J, leaving 7 bases between. As DNA, the CDR3 is TGTGCCTGGAGTCGAACCCCCGGGGAGCTGTTTTTT. This gives the protein CAWSRTPGELFF.

This chain uses TRBV6-6 with TRBJ1-6, with 7 bases lining up with TRBD1. This CDR3 spans 15 amino acids. CDR1 and CDR2 (germline): MNHNY, SVGAGI (reference sequence). After removal of 5 bases from V and 7 bases from J, the junction contained 8 bases not matched to a gene. CDR3 loop: CASSPRDRRNSPLHF. CDR3 in DNA: TGTGCCAGCAGTCCTAGGGACAGAAGAAATTCACCCCTCCACTTT.

This chain links TRBV6-5 with TRBJ1-4, with 10 bases that match TRBD1. Trimming took 10 bases from V and 6 from J; bases not matched to a gene: 5. Germline CDR1 is MNHEY and CDR2 is SVGAGI. The CDR3 runs to 13 residues. The CDR3 loop reads CATRTGGDEKLFF. CDR3 sequence (DNA): TGTGCCACCCGGACAGGGGGGGATGAAAAACTGTTTTTT.